The source of this T cell receptor (beta chain) is a study of blood T cell repertoires in COVID-19. At the level of the study: PBMCs, B-cell-depleted T cells, or T cells provided the cDNA or gDNA that made up the material.

TCRdb's table, derived via immunoSEQ multiplex PCR, lists solely in-frame clones and lacks some. The sample lists under 450,000 clones; approximately 80% were seen once. The specimen sequenced was peripheral blood. The TCR was taken from a human donor with acute or convalescent COVID-19. The donor label of this sample is uncertain.

CDR3 nucleotide sequence: TGTGCCAGCAGCCCCAGGGGTAGCGGGAGATATGAGCAGTTCTTC. This gives the protein CASSPRGSGRYEQFF. The chain is built from TRBV7-6 and TRBJ2-1; TRBD2 matches 9 bases. Trimming cost V 5 bases and J 8 bases; bases outside gene matches: 10. The CDR3 length is 15 residues. CDR1 SGHVS and CDR2 FNYEAQ come from the germline V gene.